The T cell receptor (beta chain) described here comes from a study of T cell responses to AZD1222 COVID-19 vaccine. Study-wide points: Only after the peak T cell response were repertoires sampled. Reportedly, close to half of spike-specific TCRs are directed against unmutated variant regions. Spike-wide coverage was observed for vaccine-associated CD4 TCRs, with dominant responses at 160-218 and 743-854.

The germline CDR1 and CDR2 sequences are MNHEY and SMNVEV (reference sequence). With V trimmed by 3 bases and J by 0 bases, 7 bases remained unmatched. This CDR3 contains 17 residues. Concerning this clone itself: The target antigen is unknown.

Data came from immunoSEQ multiplex PCR; TCRdb stores just in-frame clones and leaves some out. This table has under 200,000 clones, around 90% appearing once. The chain has TRBV27 and TRBJ2-3; 9 nucleotides line up with TRBD1. The sequencing used peripheral blood, collected 28 days after the second AZD1222 dose. The sequence came from an adult who received the AZD1222 COVID-19 vaccine. The CDR3 spells CASSLDRGLLSTDTQYF. The CDR3 DNA reads TGTGCCAGCAGTTTGGACAGGGGACTGCTTAGCACAGATACGCAGTATTTT.